Below, one T cell receptor beta chain is given with its context. The data are from a study of blood T cell repertoires in COVID-19. Study overall: The origin of the acute and convalescent COVID-19 samples was the United States, Italy and Spain. PBMCs, B-cell-depleted T cells, or T cells provided the cDNA or gDNA that made up the material.

Trimming removed 5 bases from V and 0 bases from J, with 11 bases in between. Per germline, CDR1 SGHAT and CDR2 FQNNGV. This CDR3 is built from 16 residues. Method: immunoSEQ multiplex PCR; TCRdb's copy keeps in-frame clones and lacks some. The table lists roughly 66,000 clones, about 91% of them singletons. Specimen: peripheral blood. The chain is built from TRBV11-2 and TRBJ2-6; D is ambiguous. The TCR sequence derives from a human donor with active COVID-19. The donor label of this sample is uncertain. The CDR3 coding sequence is TGTGCCAGCAGCACTACCGTGAGCTCTGGGGCCAACGTCCTGACTTTC. Translation gives CASSTTVSSGANVLTF.